This T cell receptor beta chain was retrieved from a study of blood T cell repertoires in COVID-19. Study background: Italy, Spain and the United States were the sources of the convalescent and acute COVID-19 samples. In each case, the material was cDNA or gDNA derived from T cells, B-cell-depleted T cells, or PBMCs.

V shed 7 bases and J 5 bases; nucleotides not matched to a gene: 11. The CDR3 consists of 14 residues. The V gene's germline CDR1 is SNHLY and CDR2 FYNNEI. Source study methods: Amplification of reference gene primers provided the estimated nucleated cell counts. Profiled with immunoSEQ multiplex PCR; TCRdb holds only in-frame clones, not every one. The D gene and trimming were derived from the DNA, and the V and J assignments and clone size from that table. The sample includes about 230,000 clones, approximately 87% seen only once; the top ten take approximately 2.6%. This receptor was identified in a woman in her seventies with active or convalescent COVID-19. This chain uses TRBV2 with TRBJ2-7; 7 bases line up with TRBD1. Sequences were obtained from peripheral blood. The CDR3 loop is CASILQGIGDEQYF. For the CDR3, the DNA is TGTGCCAGCATTCTACAGGGGATTGGCGACGAGCAGTACTTC.